This TCR beta chain was sequenced during a study of monozygotic twins with inflammatory bowel disease. The template-switching step introduced UMIs that carried a 6-nucleotide sample barcode. Researchers put TCRalpha and TCRbeta cDNA through two nested PCRs lasting around 15 and 10 cycles. After re-calling the 5' RACE reads, TCRdb lists one entry per CDR3 protein, DNA absent. This listing includes roughly 120,000 distinct CDR3 sequences. General study findings and limits: By inverse Simpson index, TCRbeta diversity was lower in IBD patients than in healthy co-twins. Researchers report that IBD patients shared fewer clonotypes with others than healthy twins, especially amid disease activity.

With regard to this clonotype: Its antigen is still unknown.

The CDR3 spans 14 residues. The TCR comes from a human donor with ulcerative colitis or Crohn's disease, or a healthy co-twin of an affected twin (not recorded which). V gene TRBV12-3 or TRBV12-4 combines with J gene TRBJ1-1; TCRdb reports TRBD1, a call that lacks DNA to check it against. Sequencing was performed on blood. The CDR3 is CASSPPDRWDRAFF.